These T cell receptor beta chains were read from a single sample in a study of CD8+ T cells in alopecia areata. Method: immunoSEQ multiplex PCR; TCRdb's copy keeps in-frame clones and lacks some. The sample has 100,000 to 150,000 clones, under 65% seen once. Sample: CD4+ T cells sorted from blood, taken at week 4, from a patient treated with tofacitinib. These TCRs come from a human donor with alopecia areata. The CDR3 runs from the conserved cysteine through the conserved F or W. A D gene is named only where the DNA matches it firmly. Clone size is not always given. Where it is, it says once, few, many or a class for expanded clones.

V	J	size	D	DNA	CDR3
TRBV29-1	TRBJ2-5	.	TRBD2	TGCAGCGTTGGGGCGGGGGACCAAGAGACCCAGTACTTC	CSVGAGDQETQYF
TRBV7-2	TRBJ2-1	.	TRBD2	TGTGCCAGCAGCTTAGTAGGAGGACTAGCGGGGAACAATGAGCAGTTCTTC	CASSLVGGLAGNNEQFF
TRBV4-2	TRBJ1-2	.	.	TGTGCCAGCAGCCTGCGCGGGGATGATGGCTACACCTTC	CASSLRGDDGYTF
TRBV7-2	TRBJ2-7	.	TRBD1	TGTGCCAGCAGCGATGCGGACAGGGGGAAGGTCTACGAGCAGTACTTC	CASSDADRGKVYEQYF
TRBV4-1	TRBJ1-2	.	.	TGCGCCAGCAGCCAAGATCGTGGGAGCTATGGCTACACCTTC	CASSQDRGSYGYTF
TRBV29-1	TRBJ2-3	.	.	TGCAGCGTCTCGACAAGGTTCACAGATACGCAGTATTTT	CSVSTRFTDTQYF
TRBV28	TRBJ2-5	.	TRBD2	TGTGCCAGCAACTCTGTGGGACTAGCGGGAGAGACCCAGTACTTC	CASNSVGLAGETQYF
TRBV9	TRBJ2-3	.	.	TGTGCCAGCAGCGTAGCTGGCCGTCTGCCTGGGGATACGCAGTATTTT	CASSVAGRLPGDTQYF
TRBV7-2	TRBJ2-5	once	TRBD1	TGTGCCAGCAGCTCCCCAGGGGGCGGGTTGGGAGAGACCCAGTACTTC	CASSSPGGGLGETQYF
TRBV6-5	TRBJ1-2	once	TRBD1	TGTGCCAGCAGTTACTCAAGGGACAGCGTGGGCTACACCTTC	CASSYSRDSVGYTF
TRBV25-1	TRBJ1-1	few	.	TGTGCCAGCAGAAGGGTAAACACTGAAGCTTTCTTT	CASRRVNTEAFF
TRBV30	TRBJ2-5	.	.	TGTGCCTGGAGTCCCAGCGGGGAGACCCAGTACTTC	CAWSPSGETQYF
TRBV5-4	TRBJ1-2	.	TRBD1	TGTGCCAGCAGCTTGGAACAGGGGTCTGGCTACACCTTC	CASSLEQGSGYTF
TRBV5-1	TRBJ2-7	.	.	TGCGCCAGCAGGCGGGACACGACCTACGAGCAGTACTTC	CASRRDTTYEQYF
TRBV5-4	TRBJ1-3	few	.	TGTGCCAGCAGCTTGGGGCAGAGTGGAAACACCATATATTTT	CASSLGQSGNTIYF
TRBV6-1	TRBJ2-2	few	.	TGTGCCAGCAGTGAACGAGGGGGAGCGAACACCGGGGAGCTGTTTTTT	CASSERGGANTGELFF
TRBV6-5	TRBJ1-2	.	.	TGTGCCAGCAGTACGTCTAACTATGGCTACACCTTC	CASSTSNYGYTF
TRBV5-1	TRBJ2-5	.	TRBD1	TGCGCCAGCAGCTTGGGGGACAGGACTGAAGAGACCCAGTACTTC	CASSLGDRTEETQYF
TRBV6-5	TRBJ2-3	few	.	TGTGCCAGCAGTTACACTGGCACAGATACGCAGTATTTT	CASSYTGTDTQYF
TRBV29-1	TRBJ2-3	few	.	TGCAGCGTCGGAGAAGATACGCAGTATTTT	CSVGEDTQYF